Included here is one T cell receptor (beta chain) sequence, with context. The antigen it recognizes is unknown. Within one base of it there is no much larger clone, and no base qualities were kept. V trim: 0 bases; J trim: 2 bases; unmatched bases: 9. Based on the germline V gene, the CDR1 and CDR2 sequences are LGHNA and YNFKEQ. The CDR3 contains 19 residues, cysteine and phenylalanine counted. Solely the CDR3 DNA is kept, with 57 bases framed from the first base. The immunoSEQ Assay, a bias-controlled multiplex PCR, was used to amplify TCRbeta CDR3 regions from genomic DNA. Concerning the study's data processing: Within the assay, amplification of reference gene primers was used to estimate how many nucleated cells each sample contained. To quantify the absolute abundance of each unique TCRbeta CDR3 rearrangement, sequence reads were collapsed and filtered. For each sample, productive Simpson clonality was calculated by taking the square root of Simpson's diversity index across productive rearrangements. Not all clones reach the TCRdb copy of this immuneACCESS table, which keeps in-frame sequences only. Checked studies attribute under half of the gap to unresolved V genes and leave the rest unexplained. That table supplies the V and J calls and clone size; D and trimming were determined from the DNA. The sample contains more than 250,000 clones, roughly 85% of them found a single time. The ten biggest clones cover approximately 5.2% of the sample.

This sample was taken from a study of blood T cell repertoires in COVID-19 (dated by TCRdb to 2020 to 2022). In terms of the full investigation: Samples covering the acute and convalescent phases of COVID-19 were provided by collaborators in the United States, Italy and Spain. The prospective study material was composed of cDNA or gDNA derived from T cells, B-cell-depleted T cells, or PBMCs. The dataset comprised deeply sampled blood TCRbeta repertoires from subjects exposed to, actively infected with, or recovered from COVID-19. A freely available public database, intended as a resource for researchers studying the immune response to SARS-CoV-2, is where the repertoires were released. Samples were obtained from the ongoing ImmuneRACE study (first 160 participants) and from roughly 1,300 subjects provided by 6 global collaborators. The sample metadata nearly always contained a de-identified subject ID, COVID-19 status, age in years and sex. HLA class I and class II types, where available, came from metadata supplied by the sample provider rather than from assay-based typing.

General study outcomes and caveats: How much clinical and demographic metadata was included differed by source and by participant, and the metadata was provided uncurated.

Participants in the prospective study were enrolled through a virtual design, were aged roughly 18 to 90 years, and lived in fewer than 30 United States geographic areas. To assign participants to cohorts, the prospective study relied on clinical history that participants themselves reported in a screening survey and a study questionnaire. Recovered participants in ImmuneRACE Cohort 3 were defined by two consecutive negative NP/OP PCR tests, clearance by a healthcare professional, or resolution of symptoms. Each participant in the prospective study had whole blood, serum and a nasopharyngeal or oropharyngeal swab collected by mobile phlebotomists. Participants in the prospective study had the option to provide additional blood draws and questionnaires over an approximately two-month period. Prospective study blood samples were shipped either frozen or at room temperature before DNA extraction.

The source is a woman in her 30s who had recovered from COVID-19. Source material: PBMCs or T cells enriched from blood (not recorded which). The chain is made from TRBV4-2 and TRBJ2-6; TRBD1 aligns with 8 central bases. The bases are TGTGCCAGCAGCCAAGATAGGGGACAGGCAGCCCCTGGGGCCAACGTCCTGACTTTC. This yields the protein CASSQDRGQAAPGANVLTF.